This T cell receptor (beta chain) comes out of a study of beta chain features in type 1 diabetes. Study results and limitations: Healthy donors had naive, central memory and Treg TCRB repertoires that appeared less similar than those seen among patients. For TCRB rearrangement, an influence of HLA type remained unresolved here. Significant though moderate, a shortening of TCRB CDR3s appeared in all four CD4+ subsets of Type 1 diabetes patients. A pattern of fewer insertions and more deletions at VDJ junctions was seen in type 1 diabetes patients.

Germline V gives CDR1 MRHNA, CDR2 SNTAGT. There are 15 residues in the CDR3. Trimming cost V 2 bases and J 9 bases; bases outside gene matches: 9. What was sequenced were expressed TCRB transcripts, since all of the isolated RNA had been reverse transcribed. Around 3.5 million reads on average were seen across naive, central memory and regulatory T cell samples. Profiled with immunoSEQ multiplex PCR; TCRdb holds only in-frame clones, not every one. In the table there are 150,000 to 200,000 clones, 8% to 9.5% of which are singletons. This clone was recorded a few times. Its antigen is unidentified. The V call is TRBV6-4, the J call TRBJ2-1, with 8 bases fitting TRBD2. Sequences were obtained from central memory CD4+ T cells from blood. The sequence was collected from a woman younger than 35 with type 1 diabetes. Here the CDR3 reads CASSDGAGGFAEQFF. The CDR3 DNA reads TGTGCCAGCAGTGACGGGGCGGGGGGATTTGCTGAGCAGTTCTTC.